This TCR beta chain comes out of a study of early stage breast cancer tumors (dated by TCRdb to the late 2010s). Notes on the research overall: Of the approximately 16 invasive breast tumors, about a dozen were found to be estrogen receptor-positive, progesterone receptor-positive and HER2-negative. About 65% of the 12 ER+/PR+/HER2- tumors were invasive ductal carcinomas, while the other four were invasive lobular carcinomas. On average, each sample had roughly 10-fold read coverage. A total of around 2.7 million templates, representing some 1 million unique clonotypes, were detected across all samples.

As to this clone: This receptor's antigen is unknown. The sample holds no much larger clone one base away, and base qualities are not on file.

Trimming removed 9 bases from V and 1 base from J; the gene matches leave 9 bases unexplained. CDR1 LNHNV and CDR2 YYDKDF are derived from the germline V gene (reference sequence). CDR3 length: 15 amino acids, cysteine to phenylalanine. The read is trimmed to its CDR3 DNA, 45 bases read in frame from base 1. On the study overall, not on this receptor specifically: Compared with adjacent normal breast tissue, tumors had higher clonality and around 2.7-fold greater T cell density. Greater similarity was observed between blood and normal breast repertoires than between blood and tumor repertoires, and tumor was distinguished from normal in about 90% of the 16 patients when each tissue was compared with blood. Chain pairing and functional markers such as CD4, CD8 and FOXP3 were not captured by bulk genomic DNA sequencing of unsorted cells. Enriched TCRB sequences shared across patients were found to be mostly commonly generated sequences that were unlikely to play an important role in the tumor microenvironment. The small cohort size prevented analysis by tumor subtype.

The study profiled bulk TCR beta-chain repertoires in matched peripheral blood, tumor and adjacent normal breast tissue taken from roughly 17 patients with early-stage breast cancer. Before surgery, roughly 4.5-11 mL of whole blood was collected into EDTA tubes and then processed within 2 hours. Peripheral blood mononuclear cells were isolated by Ficoll-Paque centrifugation in SepMate-50 tubes. PBMCs were cryopreserved in roughly 90% FBS with approximately 10% DMSO in aliquots of roughly 1.8 to 4.5 million cells and stored in liquid nitrogen. The Qiagen AllPrep DNA/RNA Mini kit was used to extract genomic DNA. Each sample was amplified as two independent genomic DNA replicates: approximately 0.5 ug for blood and about 1.5 ug for tumor or normal breast. TCRB sequencing of genomic DNA was carried out with the ImmunoSeq Intro kit according to the manufacturer's instructions. The multiplex PCR ran for 31 cycles using proprietary primers and spike-in control sequences for absolute quantification. Single-end 150-bp reads were used to sequence an 87-bp fragment covering the CDR3 and the flanking V and J genes. Seven samples, with two replicates for each sample, were multiplexed per lane of an Illumina MiSeq using version 3.0 chemistry. The original pipeline was this. The vendor's proprietary pipeline processed the raw data and merged both replicates into a single result for each sample. Productive rearrangements sharing the V-gene family, CDR3 amino acid sequence and J-gene segment were defined as clonotypes. Clonality was calculated as 1 minus the normalized Shannon entropy (Pielou evenness) of TCRB abundances. To estimate T cell density, the total number of templates was divided by the number of input cells, which was inferred from the amount of DNA input. Recon was used with default parameters to estimate total repertoire diversity and clonality. Tumor-enriched clonotypes were defined as having over 0.1% abundance in tumor and at least 32-fold higher abundance than in normal breast. The immuneACCESS repertoire file appears here via TCRdb, limited to in-frame rearrangements. These files lack a portion of the clones; in checked studies, under half of the deficit traces to unresolved V genes, and the cause of the others is not known. D and trimming come from the DNA, and the V and J calls and clone size come from that table. The sample includes about 29,000 clones, with around four fifths observed a single time. About a tenth of the sample rests with the top ten.

Source material: blood. Recombination connected TRBV15 to TRBJ1-2; a stretch of 9 junction bases matches TRBD1. The sequence was collected from a person aged 45 to 59 with breast cancer. CDR3 loop: CATQDRGKNNYGYTF. At the DNA level, the sequence is TGTGCCACTCAGGACAGGGGAAAAAATAACTATGGCTACACCTTC.